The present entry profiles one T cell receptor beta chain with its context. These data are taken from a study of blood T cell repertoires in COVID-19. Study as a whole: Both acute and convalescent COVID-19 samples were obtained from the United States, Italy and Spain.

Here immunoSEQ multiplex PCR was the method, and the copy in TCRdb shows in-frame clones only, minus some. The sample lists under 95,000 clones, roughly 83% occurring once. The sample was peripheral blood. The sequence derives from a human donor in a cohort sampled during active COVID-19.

DNA of the CDR3: TGTGCCAGCAGCTTAGCCGGGATCCCTAATGAAAAACTGTTTTTT. It codes for CASSLAGIPNEKLFF. The chain joins TRBV7-2 to TRBJ1-4; D gene ambiguous. Trimming cost V 0 bases and J 3 bases, with 8 bases left between them. The CDR3 sequence is 15 residues long. Germline values: CDR1 SGHTA, CDR2 FQGNSA.